These T cell receptor beta chains were read from a single sample in a study of T cell repertoires in cytomegalovirus infection. One entry per CDR3 protein, called by TCRdb with MiXCR from the reads. The table includes about 740,000 distinct CDR3 sequences, 35% to 45% detected once. What was sequenced was PBMCs. Receptors originate from a human donor in good health (CMV status not recorded). Some clones in this sample may be carry-over from other donors' samples. The CDR3 runs from the conserved cysteine through the conserved F or W. A D gene is named only where the DNA matches it firmly. Clone sizes are given selectively: once, few, many, or a class where the clone is expanded.

V	D	size	J	CDR3	DNA
TRBV28	NA	NA	TRBJ1-5	CASSPVGGSNQPQHF	TGTGCCAGCAGTCCTGTGGGGGGCAGCAATCAGCCCCAGCATTTT
TRBV28	NA	NA	TRBJ2-7	CASSSVAGQYF	TGTGCCAGCAGCTCGGTGGCAGGACAGTACTTC
TRBV28	TRBD2	few	TRBJ2-5	CASSRSGGELQETQYF	TGTGCCAGCAGCCGTAGCGGGGGCGAACTCCAAGAGACCCAGTACTTC
TRBV5-1	TRBD2	once	TRBJ2-1	CASSPGTSGSNNEQFF	TGCGCCAGCAGCCCCGGGACTAGCGGTAGCAACAATGAGCAGTTCTTC
TRBV7-2	NA	many	TRBJ1-2	CASSSESYGYTF	TGTGCCAGCAGCTCGGAGTCCTATGGCTACACCTTC
TRBV28	NA	few	TRBJ2-1	CASRNPGAHNEQFF	TGTGCCAGCAGAAATCCCGGGGCTCACAATGAGCAGTTCTTC
TRBV6-5	NA	NA	TRBJ2-1	CASSVWGNEQFF	TGTGCCAGCAGTGTTTGGGGGAATGAGCAGTTCTTC
TRBV19	NA	NA	TRBJ1-5	CASSMGPSNQPQHF	TGTGCCAGTAGTATGGGGCCCAGCAATCAGCCCCAGCATTTT
TRBV7-8	NA	NA	TRBJ1-4	CASSLVGGYGEKLFF	TGTGCCAGCAGCTTGGTAGGGGGGTACGGTGAAAAACTGTTTTTT
TRBV2	TRBD1	NA	TRBJ1-1	CASREGGSGTEAFF	TGTGCCAGCAGGGAAGGGGGCTCGGGCACTGAAGCTTTCTTT
TRBV27	TRBD2	NA	TRBJ2-2	CASPSSGSWDTGELFF	TGTGCCAGCCCTTCTAGCGGGAGTTGGGACACCGGGGAGCTGTTTTTT
TRBV28	TRBD1	NA	TRBJ1-2	CASSSPTGAWGYGYTF	TGTGCCAGCAGTTCCCCAACAGGGGCGTGGGGCTATGGCTACACCTTC
TRBV23-1	NA	few	TRBJ1-5	CASSQTGQTDSNQPQHF	TGCGCCAGCAGTCAAACCGGACAGACGGATAGCAATCAGCCCCAGCATTTT
TRBV7-6	NA	few	TRBJ1-5	CASSSGLPNQPQHF	TGTGCCAGCAGCTCAGGACTGCCCAATCAGCCCCAGCATTTT
TRBV12-3/TRBV12-4	TRBD1	NA	TRBJ2-4	CASSFGTEEGIQYF	TGTGCCAGCAGTTTCGGGACAGAAGAAGGCATTCAGTACTTC
TRBV12-3/TRBV12-4	NA	NA	TRBJ1-4	CASSIKRPLTNEKLFF	TGTGCCAGCAGTATAAAACGACCGCTAACTAATGAAAAACTGTTTTTT
TRBV7-9	TRBD2	few	TRBJ2-1	CASSLVGGRIHEQFF	TGTGCCAGCAGCTTAGTTGGCGGGAGGATACATGAGCAGTTCTTC
TRBV5-1	NA	NA	TRBJ1-4	CASSLSQRTTNEKLFF	TGCGCCAGCAGCTTGTCACAGCGAACAACTAATGAAAAACTGTTTTTT
TRBV6-6	TRBD1	NA	TRBJ2-7	CASVRGTGEYEQYF	TGTGCCAGCGTTAGAGGGACAGGGGAGTACGAGCAGTACTTC
TRBV28	NA	NA	TRBJ1-6	CASRRGRSYNSPLHF	TGTGCCAGCAGGAGGGGACGGAGCTATAATTCACCCCTCCACTTT
TRBV6-1	NA	few	TRBJ2-7	CASSTGPAGYEQYF	TGTGCCAGCAGTACTGGACCCGCGGGGTACGAGCAGTACTTC
TRBV5-6	NA	NA	TRBJ1-5	CASSLSPGGQPQHF	TGTGCCAGCAGCCTGTCCCCCGGAGGGCAGCCCCAGCATTTT
TRBV20-1	NA	few	TRBJ1-4	CSASGEEKLFF	TGCAGTGCTTCAGGGGAGGAAAAACTGTTTTTT
TRBV11-3	NA	NA	TRBJ2-3	CASSLDEDTQYF	TGTGCCAGCAGCCTAGACGAGGATACGCAGTATTTT
TRBV6-1	TRBD1	NA	TRBJ2-3	CASTRGTRGKDTQYF	TGTGCCAGCACCAGGGGGACCCGAGGGAAAGATACGCAGTATTTT
TRBV7-9	TRBD1	many	TRBJ2-7	CASSLVGPSGGHEQYF	TGTGCCAGCAGCTTAGTAGGGCCCTCAGGGGGCCACGAGCAGTACTTC
TRBV19	NA	NA	TRBJ2-4	CASRGGNIDIQYF	TGTGCCAGTAGGGGCGGGAATATAGACATTCAGTACTTC
TRBV28	NA	few	TRBJ1-2	CASTRPSNYGYTF	TGTGCCAGCACCCGGCCCTCAAACTATGGCTACACCTTC
TRBV6-1	TRBD1	NA	TRBJ1-1	CASNSQGANTEAFF	TGTGCCAGCAACTCTCAGGGGGCGAACACTGAAGCTTTCTTT
TRBV7-9	NA	few	TRBJ1-6	CASSLAGFVHSPLHF	TGTGCCAGCAGCTTGGCCGGATTCGTACATTCACCCCTCCACTTT
TRBV7-2	NA	NA	TRBJ1-2	CASSLGEDYGYTF	TGTGCCAGCAGCTTGGGGGAGGACTATGGCTACACCTTC
TRBV7-8	NA	many	TRBJ2-4	CASSLLAGATVAKNIQYF	TGTGCCAGCAGCTTACTGGCGGGGGCGACCGTAGCCAAAAACATTCAGTACTTC
TRBV20-1	TRBD2	NA	TRBJ2-3	CSAPVPVLAGVKDTQYF	TGCAGTGCCCCGGTCCCGGTTCTGGCGGGAGTGAAAGATACGCAGTATTTT
TRBV12-3/TRBV12-4	TRBD2	NA	TRBJ2-2	CASGGSGTGELFF	TGTGCCAGCGGCGGGAGTGGCACCGGGGAGCTGTTTTTT
TRBV6-1	NA	many	TRBJ2-1	CASSEQGTTYNEQFF	TGTGCCAGCAGTGAACAGGGGACGACCTACAATGAGCAGTTCTTC
TRBV4-1	NA	NA	TRBJ1-1	CASSKVGNTEAFF	TGCGCCAGCAGTAAAGTAGGGAACACTGAAGCTTTCTTT
TRBV7-9	TRBD2	few	TRBJ2-3	CASSQSGRPDTQYF	TGTGCCAGCAGCCAAAGCGGGAGACCAGATACGCAGTATTTT
TRBV28	NA	NA	TRBJ2-7	CASTTLGGRGDEQYF	TGTGCCAGCACGACCCTGGGGGGCCGGGGCGACGAGCAGTACTTC
TRBV6-1	TRBD2	NA	TRBJ2-3	CASRILAGPGTETQYF	TGTGCCAGCAGGATACTAGCGGGCCCTGGCACAGAGACGCAGTATTTT